What follows describes a single TCR beta chain. The protocol was immunoSEQ multiplex PCR, while the TCRdb copy is restricted to in-frame clones and leaves out a portion. The sample has about 220,000 clones; 75% to 90% are singletons. This entry is derived from a study of blood T cell repertoires in COVID-19. Study as a whole: From the United States, Italy and Spain came samples of acute and convalescent COVID-19.

The CDR3 totals 15 residues. V was trimmed by 4 bases and J by 3 bases, leaving 16 bases between them. The V gene's germline CDR1 is SGHAT and CDR2 FQNNGV. The material sequenced was peripheral blood. The clonotype was recovered from a woman in her 30s who had recovered from COVID-19. This chain connects TRBV11-2 to TRBJ2-7, with D possibly matching TRBD2 (6 bases). The CDR3: CASSWGTPQFYEQYF. The CDR3 coding sequence is TGTGCCAGCAGCTGGGGGACTCCGCAGTTCTACGAGCAGTACTTC.